These 10 T cell receptor beta chains were sequenced from one sample in a study of cytomegalovirus exposure and HLA in healthy donors (dated by TCRdb to between 2016 and 2019). Libraries were prepared through the immunoSEQ multiplex PCR assay. The multiplex PCR relied on a mix of 60 forward primers for TCR Vbeta segments and 13 reverse primers for TCR Jbeta segments. Imported from immuneACCESS, the table was reduced by TCRdb to in-frame sequences with V and J called. These copies leave out some clones; in studies compared against another copy, an unresolved V gene accounts for under half, and the cause of the remainder is not known. The sample records some 130,000 clones, 55% to 75% of which are singletons. In total, the top ten clones hold 1.6% of the sample. The sample comprised PBMCs. Receptors originate from a young man in good health and CMV-seropositive.

This clone was counted between two and nine times. The chain is built from TRBV5-4 and TRBJ2-7; 8 bases match TRBD2. V dropped 0 bases and J dropped 4; count of bases not matched to a gene: 6. Per germline, CDR1 SGHNT and CDR2 YYREEE (reference sequence). The CDR3 loop spans 15 amino acids. CDR3 residues: CASSLAAAGGYEQYF. CDR3 sequence (DNA): TGTGCCAGCAGCTTGGCCGCTGCGGGAGGTTACGAGCAGTACTTC.

This chain uses TRBV18 with TRBJ2-7; D might be TRBD2 (5 bases). With 2 bases removed from V and 6 bases from J, the gap between germline ends came to 17 bases. Germline V gene data show CDR1 as KGHSH and CDR2 as LQKENI. CDR3 length equals 15 residues. DNA of the CDR3: TGTGCCAGCTCACCAGGGAAGGGATGGGGAGTCGAGCAGTACTTC. Translated, it gives CASSPGKGWGVEQYF.

The rearrangement uses TRBV14 and TRBJ2-5; 8 positions match TRBD1. J was trimmed by 4 bases and V by 3 bases; bases with no gene match: 4. The germline V gene encodes CDR1 SGHDN and CDR2 FVKESK. This CDR3 is 14 amino acids long. This CDR3 is CASSQDRVRETQYF. DNA for the CDR3: TGTGCCAGCAGCCAGGACAGGGTACGAGAGACCCAGTACTTC.

The gene calls are TRBV15 and TRBJ1-2; maybe TRBD1 (5 bases). This CDR3 is built from 14 residues. V lost 0 bases, J lost 3 bases, and 8 bases lay in between. Germline V gene lookup returns CDR1 LNHNV and CDR2 YYDKDF (reference sequence). The CDR3 region is CATSRDQGYYGYTF. The DNA for the CDR3 is TGTGCCACCAGCAGAGATCAGGGTTACTATGGCTACACCTTC.

The chain uses TRBV9 and TRBJ1-2, with D possibly being TRBD1 (5 bases). Per the germline V gene, CDR1 is SGDLS and CDR2 is YYNGEE. Trimming pared 7 bases from V and 4 bases from J, leaving 20 bases between. The CDR3 length is 15 residues. The CDR3 DNA is TGTGCCAGCGGCCTACAGGAAACGAAAGTCTATGGCTACACCTTC. It codes for CASGLQETKVYGYTF.

This clone was found once. The chain joins TRBV19 to TRBJ1-4; D is unresolved. There are 14 residues in the CDR3. V shed 4 bases and J shed 2 bases, with 8 bases lying between them. CDR1 is LNHDA and CDR2 is SQIVND in the germline V gene (reference sequence). The CDR3 loop is CASSRGDTNEKLFF. CDR3 DNA: TGTGCCAGTAGTAGGGGAGATACTAATGAAAAACTGTTTTTT.

The chain has TRBV5-6 and TRBJ2-5; 7 nucleotides align to TRBD2. CDR3 size: 13 residues. Unmatched junction bases numbered 6, after V lost 5 bases and J lost 5 bases. Germline V gene lookup returns CDR1 SGHDT and CDR2 YYEEEE. In DNA form, the CDR3 reads TGTGCCAGCAGTCCTAGGGAGGGGGAGACCCAGTACTTC. Translation: CASSPREGETQYF.

This chain connects TRBV2 to TRBJ2-1, with a tentative D call TRBD2 (5 bases). The CDR3 is 14 amino acids. Per germline, CDR1 SNHLY and CDR2 FYNNEI. Trimming cost V 10 bases and J 6 bases, with 19 bases left between them. CDR3 residues: CANQAEAPSNEQFF. As DNA, the CDR3 is TGTGCCAACCAGGCGGAGGCCCCGTCCAATGAGCAGTTCTTC.

The chain employs TRBV11-2 and TRBJ2-7; possibly TRBD2 for D (5 bases). V gave up 5 bases and J gave up 3 bases, with 20 bases separating them. Per the germline V gene, CDR1 is SGHAT and CDR2 is FQNNGV. The CDR3 spans 16 residues. CDR3 loop: CASSPSTRAPFYEQYF. As DNA, the CDR3 is TGTGCCAGCAGCCCTTCAACGAGGGCCCCGTTCTACGAGCAGTACTTC.

V gene TRBV19 combines with J gene TRBJ1-3, with D unresolved. The CDR3 is 14 amino acids. V dropped 6 bases and J dropped 4 bases, with 13 bases sitting between them. Looked up from germline, CDR1 is LNHDA and CDR2 is SQIVND (reference sequence). The CDR3 nucleotides are TGTGCCAGTAGGACCGTAACAGCAGGAAACACCATATATTTT. Protein: CASRTVTAGNTIYF.